Following are 22 T cell receptor beta chains from one sample sequenced in a study of breast tumors, draining lymph nodes, adjacent tissues. The lymph nodes were axillary draining lymph nodes from breast cancer patients. A single record per CDR3 protein comes from TCRdb applying MiXCR to the multiplex PCR reads. This sample has 150,000 to 200,000 distinct CDR3 sequences, with roughly 30% found just once. The sample consisted of axillary lymph node tissue. Receptor source: a female donor with breast cancer. Some clones in this sample may be carry-over from other donors' samples.

This clonotype was detected ten times or more. The rearrangement joins TRBV29-1 to TRBJ2-1; possibly TRBD2 for D (5 bases). The CDR3 is 13 amino acids. Per the germline V gene, CDR1 is SQVTM and CDR2 is ANQGSEA. Between the trimmed V and J ends, which lost 8 bases and 0 bases, there was a span of 11 bases. CDR3 region: CSIGGGSYNEQFF. In DNA form, the CDR3 reads TGCAGCATCGGAGGTGGCTCCTACAATGAGCAGTTCTTC.

The rearrangement uses TRBV7-2 and TRBJ1-6, with D possibly TRBD1 on 5 matching bases. The V gene's germline CDR1 is SGHTA and CDR2 FQGNSA. The CDR3 covers 17 residues. V lost 4 bases to trimming and J lost 0 bases, with 13 bases between them. The CDR3 nucleotides are TGTGCCAGCAGCTCGCATTCGGGGGTCTCCTATAATTCACCCCTCCACTTT. It translates to CASSSHSGVSYNSPLHF.

This clonotype has at least ten counts. The chain couples TRBV6-6 to TRBJ1-4, with D unclear. V was clipped by 5 bases and J by 0 bases, with 10 bases between them. Germline V lookup: CDR1 MNHNY, CDR2 SVGAGI (reference sequence). This CDR3 spans 15 amino acids. Here the CDR3 reads CASSPESATNEKLFF. The CDR3, as DNA: TGTGCCAGCAGTCCCGAGAGTGCAACTAATGAAAAACTGTTTTTT.

About this clonotype itself: A read error may explain this, as a much larger clone is one base away. The chain employs TRBV7-9 and TRBJ1-2; a possible D gene is TRBD1 (5 bases). V gave up 2 bases and J gave up 6 bases, with 25 bases separating them. This CDR3 is built from 18 residues. Germline V gene data show CDR1 as SEHNR and CDR2 as FQNEAQ (reference sequence). This chain's CDR3 is CASSLNPGTSPRNHGYTF. In DNA, the CDR3 is TGTGCCAGCAGCTTAAACCCCGGGACCTCACCAAGAAACCATGGCTACACCTTC.

Concerning this clonotype itself: Given a much more abundant clone one base away, this may be a read error. The chain carries TRBV11-2 and TRBJ2-3; 10 bases are shared with TRBD2. The ends lost 3 bases at V and 4 bases at J; junction bases unmatched: 7. CDR1 is SGHAT and CDR2 is FQNNGV in the germline V gene. The CDR3 is made up of 16 amino acids. The CDR3 bases are TGTGCCAGCAGCTTTACTAGCGGGGCGTTCTCAGATACGCAGTATTTT. Its translation: CASSFTSGAFSDTQYF. Based on the CDR3 plus reference TRBV11-2 and TRBJ2-3, the full variable domain is EAGVAQSPRYKIIEKRQSVAFWCNPISGHATLYWYQQILGQGPKLLIQFQNNGVVDDSQLPKDRFSAERLKGVDSTLKIQPAKLEDSAVYLCASSFTSGAFSDTQYFGPGTRLTVL.

This clonotype appeared a few times. A much larger clone sits a single nucleotide away, making a read error possible. The V gene is TRBV5-6, the J gene TRBJ2-2, with D possibly matching TRBD2 (6 bases). Looked up from germline, CDR1 is SGHDT and CDR2 is YYEEEE. Deletions cut 3 bases from V and 5 bases from J, with 17 bases between. The CDR3 contains 16 residues. CDR3 DNA: TGTGCCAGCAGCTCAACCAGCGCGAGCGGGACCGGGGAGCTGTTTTTT. Amino acids: CASSSTSASGTGELFF.

This clonotype has at least ten counts. The chain has TRBV7-8 and TRBJ1-5; D call uncertain. The germline gives CDR1 SGHVS, CDR2 FQNEAQ. The V gene lost 5 bases and the J gene lost 4 bases, with 6 bases spanning the gap. The CDR3 runs 12 residues. The CDR3 is CASSDINQPQHF. In DNA form, the CDR3 reads TGTGCCAGCAGCGACATTAATCAGCCCCAGCATTTT.

The table lists this clonotype with many counts. The chain links TRBV20-1 to TRBJ2-1; 7 nucleotides align to TRBD2. This CDR3 contains 14 residues. CDR1 and CDR2 from the germline V gene are DFQATT and SNEGSKA (reference sequence). J lost 5 bases, V lost 3 bases, and 7 bases had no gene match. The CDR3 nucleotides read TGCAGTGCTAGTGGTGGGAGGGTCAACAATGAGCAGTTCTTC. Protein product: CSASGGRVNNEQFF.

V and J are TRBV6-5 and TRBJ2-7, with TRBD1 as a possible D gene (5 bases). From germline, CDR1 is MNHEY and CDR2 SVGAGI. The length of the CDR3 is 14 residues. Trimming cost V 4 bases and J 0 bases, with 10 bases left between them. The CDR3 reads CASSSPTVSYEQYF. In nucleotides, the CDR3 is TGTGCCAGCAGTTCCCCGACAGTCTCCTACGAGCAGTACTTC.

Comments on this clonotype: A much larger clonotype is one base distant, so this may be a read error. The chain combines TRBV12-3 or TRBV12-4 with TRBJ2-3; the D gene could be TRBD1 or TRBD2 (6 bases each). CDR3 length: 14 residues. The V and J ends lost 3 bases and 6 bases respectively, with 13 bases between them. The CDR3 protein is CASSFAGGGDTQYF. The DNA for the CDR3 is TGTGCCAGCAGTTTCGCCGGGGGCGGGGATACGCAGTATTTT.

Notes on this clonotype: A much larger clone is a single base away; this may be a read error. V gene TRBV7-9 combines with J gene TRBJ1-2; 9 bases are shared with TRBD1. CDR1 and CDR2 (germline): SEHNR, FQNEAQ (reference sequence). The CDR3 sequence is 15 residues long. CDR3 in amino acids: CASSPGTGYIDGYPF. As DNA, the CDR3 is TGTGCCAGCAGCCCCGGGACAGGGTATATAGATGGCTACCCCTTC.

This rearrangement joins TRBV24-1 to TRBJ2-1; TRBD2 agrees at 16 bases. V lost 4 bases to trimming and J lost 9 bases; unmatched junction nucleotides: 5. CDR1 KGHDR and CDR2 SFDVKD come from the germline V gene. This CDR3 is built from 16 residues. The CDR3 reads CATSDSGTSGGGEQFF. In DNA form, the CDR3 reads TGTGCCACCAGTGACTCCGGGACTAGCGGGGGGGGTGAGCAGTTCTTC.

The sample holds many counts of this clonotype. J is TRBJ2-3 and V is TRBV9, with 7 positions matching TRBD1. Germline-derived CDR1 and CDR2 are SGDLS and YYNGEE. Germline trimming cut 3 bases from V and 1 base from J; bases unmatched to any gene: 5. This CDR3 region has 15 residues. The CDR3 protein is CASSARQGRTDTQYF. The CDR3 nucleotides are TGTGCCAGCAGCGCCCGACAGGGCCGCACAGATACGCAGTATTTT.

This clonotype came up many times. The chain recombines TRBV4-1 with TRBJ2-7; D ambiguous. V shed 4 bases and J shed 6 bases, with 13 bases lying between them. CDR1 and CDR2 (germline): MGHRA, YSYEKL. The CDR3 runs 13 residues. CDR3 loop: CASSRHNGPEQYF. DNA for the CDR3: TGCGCCAGCAGCCGCCACAATGGGCCCGAGCAGTACTTC.

The sample holds a few counts of this clonotype. This chain joins TRBV11-3 and TRBJ2-4; D not resolved. Germline CDR1 reads SGHNT; CDR2 reads YENEEA. The CDR3 loop spans 14 amino acids. V lost 1 base, J lost 5 bases, and 9 bases lay in between. CDR3 sequence: CASSLGSAQNIQYF. CDR3 DNA sequence: TGTGCCAGCAGCTTAGGTTCAGCTCAAAACATTCAGTACTTC.

This clonotype has ten or more counts. This chain joins TRBV19 and TRBJ2-7; D unclear. CDR3 length: 14 amino acids. The germline CDR1 and CDR2 sequences are LNHDA and SQIVND (reference sequence). V gave up 1 base and J gave up 0 bases, with 7 bases separating them. This chain's CDR3 is CASSIALGSYEQYF. The CDR3 region has the DNA TGTGCCAGTAGTATAGCCTTGGGCTCCTACGAGCAGTACTTC.

This clonotype came up a few times. Given a much more abundant clone one base away, this may be a read error. The V and J genes are TRBV12-3 or TRBV12-4 and TRBJ2-2, with 9 positions matching TRBD2. The CDR3 contains 16 residues. The J segment lost 4 bases and the V segment lost 6 bases, leaving 9 bases of the junction unmatched. The CDR3 region has the DNA TGTGCCAGCAGGATTAGCGGGAGTAGCAGCACCGGGGAGCTGTTTTTT. Its protein product is CASRISGSSSTGELFF.

The V and J genes are TRBV15 and TRBJ2-7; D gene ambiguous. CDR1 and CDR2 from the germline V gene are LNHNV and YYDKDF (reference sequence). Deletions cut 4 bases from V and 6 bases from J, with 7 bases between. CDR3 size: 11 residues. CDR3 protein: CATSKTGEQYF. CDR3 in DNA: TGTGCCACCAGCAAAACGGGCGAGCAGTACTTC.

This clonotype was seen ten or more times. In nucleotides, the CDR3 is TGTGCCAGCAGCCCGGGGGGCGGTGGCTACACCTTC. Protein product: CASSPGGGGYTF. The chain is built from TRBV7-3 and TRBJ1-2; D may be TRBD1 (6 bases). The CDR3 spans 12 residues. V shed 5 bases and J shed 7 bases, with 11 bases lying between them. CDR1 and CDR2 (germline): SGHTA, FQGTGA.

The chain has TRBV20-1 and TRBJ2-3; 8 nucleotides align to TRBD2. V dropped 0 bases and J dropped 11; count of bases not matched to a gene: 13. Germline V gene data show CDR1 as DFQATT and CDR2 as SNEGSKA (reference sequence). This CDR3 has 15 residues. The CDR3 loop reads CSAREVLAAYNEQYF. CDR3 in DNA: TGCAGTGCTAGAGAGGTACTAGCGGCCTACAATGAGCAGTATTTT.

Ten or more counts support this clonotype. The V gene is TRBV7-6, the J gene TRBJ2-6; 8 bases line up with TRBD1. Germline loops: CDR1 SGHVS, CDR2 FNYEAQ. The CDR3 has 17 amino acids. V shed 1 base, J shed 0 bases, and the junction held 2 bases outside the gene matches. The CDR3 loop is CASSLEQGVSGANVLTF. CDR3 nucleotide sequence: TGTGCCAGCAGCTTAGAACAGGGGGTCTCTGGGGCCAACGTCCTGACTTTC.

This clonotype was seen ten or more times. The CDR3 DNA reads as TGTGCCAGCAGTGAATGGAAGGGGCGGGAGACCCAGTACTTC. Translated, it gives CASSEWKGRETQYF. The chain links TRBV25-1 to TRBJ2-5, with D possibly TRBD1 on 5 matching bases. CDR3 length: 14 residues. V lost 1 base and J 5 bases, leaving 11 bases between the germline ends. In germline, CDR1 is MGHDK, CDR2 SYGVNS.